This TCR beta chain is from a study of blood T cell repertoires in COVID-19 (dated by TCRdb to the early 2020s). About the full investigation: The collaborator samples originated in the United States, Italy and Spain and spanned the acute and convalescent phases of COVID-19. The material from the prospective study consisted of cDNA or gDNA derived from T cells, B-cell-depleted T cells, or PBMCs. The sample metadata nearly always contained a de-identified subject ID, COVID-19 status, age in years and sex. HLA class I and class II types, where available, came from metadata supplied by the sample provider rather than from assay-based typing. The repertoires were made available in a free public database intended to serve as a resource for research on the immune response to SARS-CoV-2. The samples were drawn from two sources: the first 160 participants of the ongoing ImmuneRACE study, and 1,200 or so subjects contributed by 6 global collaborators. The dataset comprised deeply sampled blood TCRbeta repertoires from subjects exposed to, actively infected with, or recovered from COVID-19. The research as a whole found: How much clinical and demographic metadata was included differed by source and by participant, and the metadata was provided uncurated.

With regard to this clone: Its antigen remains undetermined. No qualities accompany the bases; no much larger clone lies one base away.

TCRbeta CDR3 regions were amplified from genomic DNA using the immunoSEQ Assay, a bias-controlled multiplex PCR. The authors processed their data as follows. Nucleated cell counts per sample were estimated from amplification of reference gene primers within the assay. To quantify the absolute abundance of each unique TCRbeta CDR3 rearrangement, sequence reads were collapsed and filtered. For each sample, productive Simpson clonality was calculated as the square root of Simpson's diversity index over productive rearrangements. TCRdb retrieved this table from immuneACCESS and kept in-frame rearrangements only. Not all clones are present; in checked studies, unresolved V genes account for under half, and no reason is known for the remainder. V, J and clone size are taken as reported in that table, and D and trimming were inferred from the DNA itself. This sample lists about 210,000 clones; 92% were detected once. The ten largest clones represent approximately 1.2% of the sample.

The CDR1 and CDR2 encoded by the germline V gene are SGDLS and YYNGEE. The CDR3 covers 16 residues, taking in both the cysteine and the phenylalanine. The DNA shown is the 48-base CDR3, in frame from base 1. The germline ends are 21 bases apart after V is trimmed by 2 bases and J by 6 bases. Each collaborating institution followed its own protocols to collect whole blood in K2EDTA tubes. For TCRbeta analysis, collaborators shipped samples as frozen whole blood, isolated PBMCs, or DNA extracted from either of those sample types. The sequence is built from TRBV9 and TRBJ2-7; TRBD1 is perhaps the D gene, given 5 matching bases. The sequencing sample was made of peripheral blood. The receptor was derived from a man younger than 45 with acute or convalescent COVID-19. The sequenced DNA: TGTGCCAGCAGCGTGGCCGACAGAGCCTCCTTGAGCGAGCAGTACTTC. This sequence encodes CASSVADRASLSEQYF. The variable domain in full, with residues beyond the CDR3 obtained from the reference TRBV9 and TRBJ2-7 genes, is DSGVTQTPKHLITATGQRVTLRCSPRSGDLSVYWYQQSLDQGLQFLIQYYNGEERAKGNILERFSAQQFPDLHSELNLSSLELGDSALYFCASSVADRASLSEQYFGPGTRLTVT.